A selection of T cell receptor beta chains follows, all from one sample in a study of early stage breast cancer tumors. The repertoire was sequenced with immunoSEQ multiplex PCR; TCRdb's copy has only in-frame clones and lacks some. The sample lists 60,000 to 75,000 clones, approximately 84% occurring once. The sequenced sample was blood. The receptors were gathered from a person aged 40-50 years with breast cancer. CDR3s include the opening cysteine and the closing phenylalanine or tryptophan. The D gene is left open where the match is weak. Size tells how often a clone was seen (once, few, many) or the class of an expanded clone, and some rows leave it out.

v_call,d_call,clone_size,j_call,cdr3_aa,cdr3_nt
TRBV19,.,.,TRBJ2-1,CASSAGTENEQFF,TGTGCCAGTAGTGCGGGGACGGAAAATGAGCAGTTCTTC
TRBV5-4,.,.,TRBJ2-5,CASSLLNGLYQETQYF,TGTGCCAGCAGCTTGCTTAATGGGCTCTACCAAGAGACCCAGTACTTC
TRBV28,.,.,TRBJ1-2,CASSLRSWDGYTF,TGTGCCAGCAGTTTACGATCCTGGGATGGCTACACCTTC
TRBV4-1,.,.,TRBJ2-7,CASSPSFGTSSYEQYF,TGCGCCAGCAGCCCATCATTTGGCACCTCGTCCTACGAGCAGTACTTC
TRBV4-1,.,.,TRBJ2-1,CASSQGRAQYNEQFF,TGCGCCAGCAGCCAAGGGAGGGCCCAGTACAATGAGCAGTTCTTC
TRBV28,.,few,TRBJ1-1,CASSFRGGTEAFF,TGTGCCAGCAGTTTTCGGGGGGGCACTGAAGCTTTCTTT
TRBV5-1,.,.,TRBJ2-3,CASSLGADTNTDTQYF,TGCGCCAGCAGCTTGGGAGCAGATACAAACACAGATACGCAGTATTTT
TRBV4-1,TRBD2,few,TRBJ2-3,CASSQGFASGLRDTQYF,TGCGCCAGCAGCCAAGGGTTTGCTAGCGGCCTCCGAGATACGCAGTATTTT
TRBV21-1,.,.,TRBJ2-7,CASSKRQGEYEQYF,TGTGCCAGCAGCAAAAGGCAGGGAGAATACGAGCAGTACTTC
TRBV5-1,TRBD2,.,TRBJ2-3,CASCQGRDTDTQYF,TGCGCCAGCTGCCAAGGGAGGGACACAGATACGCAGTATTTT
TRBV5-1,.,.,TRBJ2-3,CASSSNRAVTDTQYF,TGCGCCAGCAGCTCAAACCGGGCGGTCACAGATACGCAGTATTTT